This paragraph covers one TCR beta chain sequence. Sequencing used immunoSEQ multiplex PCR; TCRdb keeps in-frame clones, though not all of them. The table records about 300,000 clones, around 87% of them present only once. This specimen comes from a study of blood T cell repertoires in COVID-19. Study as a whole: COVID-19 samples from acute and convalescent phases originated in the United States, Italy and Spain.

With 3 bases removed from V and 7 bases from J, the gap between germline ends came to 16 bases. Germline V gene sequence: CDR1 MGHRA, CDR2 YSYEKL. The length of the CDR3 is 16 residues. Sequencing input: peripheral blood. The rearrangement joins TRBV4-1 to TRBJ1-6; D may be TRBD1 (5 bases). The TCR sequence derives from a man aged 65-85 years with acute or convalescent COVID-19. The CDR3 region has the DNA TGCGCCAGCAGCCACAGGGAAAGGGCTGGAAATTCACCCCTCCACTTT. Its protein product is CASSHRERAGNSPLHF.